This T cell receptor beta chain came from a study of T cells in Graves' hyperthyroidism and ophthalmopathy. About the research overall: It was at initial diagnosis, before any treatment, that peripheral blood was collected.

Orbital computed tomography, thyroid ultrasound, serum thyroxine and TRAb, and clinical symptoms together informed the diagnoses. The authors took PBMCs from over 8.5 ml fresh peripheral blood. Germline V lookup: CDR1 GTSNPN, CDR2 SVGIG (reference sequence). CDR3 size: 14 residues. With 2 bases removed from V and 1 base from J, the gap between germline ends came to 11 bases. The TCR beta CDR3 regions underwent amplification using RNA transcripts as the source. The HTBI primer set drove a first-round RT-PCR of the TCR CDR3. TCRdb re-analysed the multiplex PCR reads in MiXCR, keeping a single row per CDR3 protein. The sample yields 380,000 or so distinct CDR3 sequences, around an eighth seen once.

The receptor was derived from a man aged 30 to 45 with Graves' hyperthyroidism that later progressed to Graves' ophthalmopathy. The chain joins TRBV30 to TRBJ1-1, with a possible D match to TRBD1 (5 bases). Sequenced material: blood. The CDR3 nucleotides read TGTGCCTGGAGTCCTGGACATCAGAACACTGAAGCTTTCTTT. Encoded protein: CAWSPGHQNTEAFF.